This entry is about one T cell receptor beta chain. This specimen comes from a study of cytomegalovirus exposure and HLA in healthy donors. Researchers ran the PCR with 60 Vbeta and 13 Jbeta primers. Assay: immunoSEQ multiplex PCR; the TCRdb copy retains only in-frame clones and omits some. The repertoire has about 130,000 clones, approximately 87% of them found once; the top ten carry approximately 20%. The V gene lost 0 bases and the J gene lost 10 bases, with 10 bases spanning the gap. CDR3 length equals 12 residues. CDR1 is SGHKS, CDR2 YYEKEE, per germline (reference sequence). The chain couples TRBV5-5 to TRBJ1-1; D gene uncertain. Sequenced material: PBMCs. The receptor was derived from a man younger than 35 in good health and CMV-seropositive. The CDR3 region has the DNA TGTGCCAGCAGCTTGGGGCAGGAGGGAGCTTTCTTT. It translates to CASSLGQEGAFF. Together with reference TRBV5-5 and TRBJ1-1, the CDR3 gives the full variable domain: DAGVTQSPTHLIKTRGQQVTLRCSPISGHKSVSWYQQVLGQGPQFIFQYYEKEERGRGNFPDRFSARQFPNYSSELNVNALLLGDSALYLCASSLGQEGAFFGQGTRLTVV.